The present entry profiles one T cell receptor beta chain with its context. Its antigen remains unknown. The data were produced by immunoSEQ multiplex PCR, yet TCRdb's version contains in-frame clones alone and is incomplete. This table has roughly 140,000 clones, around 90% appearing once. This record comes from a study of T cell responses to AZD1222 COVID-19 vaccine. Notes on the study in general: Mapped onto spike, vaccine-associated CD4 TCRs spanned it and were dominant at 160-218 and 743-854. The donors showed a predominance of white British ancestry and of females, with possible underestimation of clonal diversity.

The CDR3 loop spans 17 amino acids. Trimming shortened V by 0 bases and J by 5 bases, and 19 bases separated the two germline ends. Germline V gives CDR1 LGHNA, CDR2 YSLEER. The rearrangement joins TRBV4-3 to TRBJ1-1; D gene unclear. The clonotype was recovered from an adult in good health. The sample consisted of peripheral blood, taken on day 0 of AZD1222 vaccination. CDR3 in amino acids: CASSQDLGGSGRTEAFF. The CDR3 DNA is TGCGCCAGCAGCCAAGATCTAGGAGGTAGTGGAAGGACTGAAGCTTTCTTT.